A selection of T cell receptor beta chains follows, all from one sample in a study of blood T cell repertoires in COVID-19. The protocol was immunoSEQ multiplex PCR, while the TCRdb copy is restricted to in-frame clones and leaves out a portion. Among 260,000 or so clones listed, about 87% were seen once. The sequencing input was PBMCs or T cells enriched from blood (not recorded which). The origin of the receptors is a woman in her twenties or thirties with acute COVID-19. Each CDR3 is given with its conserved first and last residue. D genes are given only for firm matches. A row's size may be missing; if present it is once, few, many or a size class.

>TRBV19|TRBD1|TRBJ2-3|NA
TGTGCCAGTAGTATCCCGGGACAGGGGGCCGATACGCAGTATTTT
CASSIPGQGADTQYF
>TRBV6-5|NA|TRBJ1-2|NA
TGTGCCAGCAGTTACTCGTCGGGGAACTATGGCTACACCTTC
CASSYSSGNYGYTF
>TRBV2|TRBD1|TRBJ1-2|NA
TGTGCCAGCACCCGGACAGGGGGCGACGGTGGCTACACCTTC
CASTRTGGDGGYTF
>TRBV12-3/TRBV12-4|NA|TRBJ1-1|NA
TGTGCCAGCAGTTTGGCCCCGTTTGCTGAAGCTTTCTTT
CASSLAPFAEAFF
>TRBV21-1|NA|TRBJ2-7|NA
TGTGCCAGCGCACCTCGACAGCTAGTTACCTACGAGCAGTACTTC
CASAPRQLVTYEQYF
>TRBV6-5|TRBD1|TRBJ2-5|NA
TGTGCCAGCAGTACGGACAGGGTCGCGGCAGAGACCCAGTACTTC
CASSTDRVAAETQYF
>TRBV7-9|NA|TRBJ1-2|NA
TGTGCCAGCAGCCCCATACAGGGTACCCGTACTTATGGCTACACCTTC
CASSPIQGTRTYGYTF
>TRBV7-9|NA|TRBJ1-1|NA
TGTGCCAGCAGTCTCTCTAGGGATTGGAGGACTGAAGCTTTCTTT
CASSLSRDWRTEAFF
>TRBV11-2|TRBD1|TRBJ1-5|NA
TGTGCCAGCAGCCGCCACAGGGGTCGTCAGCCCCAGCATTTT
CASSRHRGRQPQHF
>TRBV7-2|NA|TRBJ1-2|NA
TGTGCCAGCAGCTTAGCATTAGGCAGGGGCGATGGCTACACCTTC
CASSLALGRGDGYTF
>TRBV2|NA|TRBJ2-7|NA
TGTGCCAGCAGCCTAAATCCAAGCTCCTACGAGCAGTACTTC
CASSLNPSSYEQYF
>TRBV7-2|NA|TRBJ2-7|NA
TGTGCCAGCAGCGCGGCGACCGGCTACGAGCAGTACTTC
CASSAATGYEQYF
>TRBV29-1|NA|TRBJ1-5|NA
TGCAGCGTTGGGGCAGGGGTAAATCAGCCCCAGCATTTT
CSVGAGVNQPQHF
>TRBV4-2|TRBD2|TRBJ2-2|NA
TGTGCCAGCAGCCCCCTAGCGGGGGGGAGGATCGGGGAGCTGTTTTTT
CASSPLAGGRIGELFF
>TRBV5-1|NA|TRBJ1-2|NA
TGCGCCAGCAGCTTGGTAAGGGCAGGGAACTATGGCTACACCTTC
CASSLVRAGNYGYTF
>TRBV4-3|NA|TRBJ2-2|NA
TGCGCCAGCAGCCAGCGGAGTTACGCGAACACCGGGGAGCTGTTTTTT
CASSQRSYANTGELFF
>TRBV19|NA|TRBJ1-1|NA
TGTGCCAGTAGTATAGATGGGGGCCGCATGGTCGGGAACACTGAAGCTTTCTTT
CASSIDGGRMVGNTEAFF
>TRBV7-8|NA|TRBJ2-1|NA
TGTGCCAGCGCTCTAGGAGAGTACAATGAGCAGTTCTTC
CASALGEYNEQFF
>TRBV6-7|NA|TRBJ1-2|NA
TGTGCCAGCACCTTAAAGATGGGCTCGGCCTTC
CASTLKMGSAF
>TRBV11-2|TRBD2|TRBJ2-3|NA
TGTGCCAGCAGCTCGCCCGACCGACTAGCGGGGTACACAGATACGCAGTATTTT
CASSSPDRLAGYTDTQYF
>TRBV6-2/TRBV6-3|NA|TRBJ1-5|NA
TGTGCCAGCAGTTACCTTCGACATCTCGAATCGGGCAATCAGCCCCAGCATTTT
CASSYLRHLESGNQPQHF
>TRBV6-1|NA|TRBJ1-2|NA
TGTGCCAGCAGTCAAGCCCGGGGGAATAGCTATGGCTACACCTTC
CASSQARGNSYGYTF
>TRBV4-1|TRBD1|TRBJ2-7|NA
TGCGCCAGCAGCCATTCGGGACAGGAGTCCTACGAGCAGTACTTC
CASSHSGQESYEQYF
>TRBV6-5|TRBD1|TRBJ1-5|NA
TGTGCCAGCAGCTACAGGGGTGGCCAGCCCCAGCATTTT
CASSYRGGQPQHF
>TRBV5-6|NA|TRBJ2-7|once
TGTGCCAGCAGCTTGGTCGGCGAGCAGTACTTC
CASSLVGEQYF
>TRBV5-8|NA|TRBJ2-2|NA
TGTGCCAGCAGCATGGGGACAAATGAACCCGGGGAGCTGTTTTTT
CASSMGTNEPGELFF
>TRBV7-2|TRBD1|TRBJ2-7|NA
TGTGCCAGCAGCTTATCGGTCAGGGACAGGGACGTTTACGAGCAGTACTTC
CASSLSVRDRDVYEQYF
>TRBV7-9|TRBD1|TRBJ2-5|NA
TGTGCCAGCAGCATCGACAGGGGGTTGGAGACCCAGTACTTC
CASSIDRGLETQYF
>TRBV9|TRBD1|TRBJ1-6|NA
TGTGCCAGCTCCTTGACAGGGCCGGATTCACCCCTCCACTTT
CASSLTGPDSPLHF
>TRBV12-5|NA|TRBJ2-5|once
TGTGCTAGTGGTCCCCACAGCCCCGAGACCCAGTACTTC
CASGPHSPETQYF
>TRBV5-1|TRBD1|TRBJ1-1|once
TGCGCCAGCAGCTTGGGATGGGACCCATCAGGACAGGGGGTGACTGAAGCTTTCTTT
CASSLGWDPSGQGVTEAFF
>TRBV5-1|TRBD1|TRBJ2-7|NA
TGCGCCAGCAGCTTGTCTGGGACAGGGGGCCCCGAGCAGTACTTC
CASSLSGTGGPEQYF
>TRBV7-9|NA|TRBJ1-3|NA
TGTGCCAGCAGCTTAGGAGGCAGGGAAATCTCTGGAAACACCATATATTTT
CASSLGGREISGNTIYF
>TRBV7-2|NA|TRBJ1-3|NA
TGTGCCAGCAGCTTAAGTCCCTCCAGCTCTGGAAACACCATATATTTT
CASSLSPSSSGNTIYF
>TRBV2|TRBD1|TRBJ1-4|NA
TGTGCCAGCACTAGGGACAGTGCTAATGAAAAACTGTTTTTT
CASTRDSANEKLFF
>TRBV6-2/TRBV6-3|NA|TRBJ2-7|NA
TGTGCCAGCAGTCCCCAGATGCCCCGGGACTACGAGCAGTACTTC
CASSPQMPRDYEQYF
>TRBV6-5|NA|TRBJ1-2|once
TGTGCCAGCAGTTACTCGACAGCCCTACCCTATGGCTACACCTTC
CASSYSTALPYGYTF
>TRBV7-8|TRBD1|TRBJ1-4|NA
TGTGCCAGCAGCCATAACCGGGACAGGAATGAAAAACTGTTTTTT
CASSHNRDRNEKLFF
>TRBV14|NA|TRBJ2-1|NA
TGTGCCAGCAGCCACTACAACGGGGATGAGCAGTTCTTC
CASSHYNGDEQFF
>TRBV27|NA|TRBJ2-4|NA
TGTGCCAGCAGTCCAGGGTTAGGAAACATTCAGTACTTC
CASSPGLGNIQYF
>TRBV20-1|NA|TRBJ1-5|many
TGCAGTGCTAGTAGGGGTACTCAGCCCCAGCATTTT
CSASRGTQPQHF
>TRBV5-6|TRBD1|TRBJ1-2|few
TGTGCCAGCAGCTTGGGGACAGGGGGTGGCTACACCTTC
CASSLGTGGGYTF
>TRBV4-1|NA|TRBJ2-2|few
TGCGCCAGCAGCCAAGAAGGGCTAGCGTCCGGGGAGCTGTTTTTT
CASSQEGLASGELFF
>TRBV10-3|TRBD2|TRBJ2-2|NA
TGTGCCATCAGTGAGACTAGCGGGGGTACCGGGGAGCTGTTTTTT
CAISETSGGTGELFF
>TRBV12-3/TRBV12-4|TRBD1|TRBJ1-2|few
TGTGCCAGCAGCAGGTCAGGGGGCTACGGCTACACCTTC
CASSRSGGYGYTF
>TRBV3-1/TRBV3-2|NA|TRBJ1-1|NA
TGTGCCAGCCGGGACAACTTGTGGACTGAAGCTTTCTTT
CASRDNLWTEAFF
>TRBV5-4|TRBD1|TRBJ2-4|NA
TGTGCCAGCAGCGCAGGGGGCTTGGTCTCTGGTTGGGAAAACATTCAGTACTTC
CASSAGGLVSGWENIQYF
>TRBV5-1|TRBD2|TRBJ2-3|once
TGCGCCAGCAGCATAACTAGCGGGTCCACAGATACGCAGTATTTT
CASSITSGSTDTQYF
>TRBV11-3|TRBD2|TRBJ2-1|NA
TGTGCCAGCAGCTTAAGCGGGGCAGGGAATGAGCAGTTCTTC
CASSLSGAGNEQFF
>TRBV4-1|NA|TRBJ1-6|NA
TGCGCCAGCAGCCAACTTGCCCCGGAGGGCCCCCTCCACTTT
CASSQLAPEGPLHF
>TRBV6-6|TRBD2|TRBJ2-1|NA
TGTGCCAGCAGCCCATTACTAGCGGCGAACAACAATGAGCAGTTCTTC
CASSPLLAANNNEQFF
>TRBV21-1|NA|TRBJ2-1|NA
TGTGCCAGCAGCAAAAAGGAGCGGGGGGACAATGAGCAGTTCTTC
CASSKKERGDNEQFF
>TRBV2|NA|TRBJ1-5|NA
TGTGCCAGCAGTGAATGGGGGGGTGGTAACAATCAGCCCCAGCATTTT
CASSEWGGGNNQPQHF
>TRBV4-1|NA|TRBJ2-6|NA
TGCGCCAGCAGAGCCCTATCTGGGGCCAACGTCCTGACTTTC
CASRALSGANVLTF
>TRBV5-6|TRBD1|TRBJ1-5|once
TGTGCCAGCAGCTCAAGACAGGGGGCAAGGGATCAGCCCCAGCATTTT
CASSSRQGARDQPQHF